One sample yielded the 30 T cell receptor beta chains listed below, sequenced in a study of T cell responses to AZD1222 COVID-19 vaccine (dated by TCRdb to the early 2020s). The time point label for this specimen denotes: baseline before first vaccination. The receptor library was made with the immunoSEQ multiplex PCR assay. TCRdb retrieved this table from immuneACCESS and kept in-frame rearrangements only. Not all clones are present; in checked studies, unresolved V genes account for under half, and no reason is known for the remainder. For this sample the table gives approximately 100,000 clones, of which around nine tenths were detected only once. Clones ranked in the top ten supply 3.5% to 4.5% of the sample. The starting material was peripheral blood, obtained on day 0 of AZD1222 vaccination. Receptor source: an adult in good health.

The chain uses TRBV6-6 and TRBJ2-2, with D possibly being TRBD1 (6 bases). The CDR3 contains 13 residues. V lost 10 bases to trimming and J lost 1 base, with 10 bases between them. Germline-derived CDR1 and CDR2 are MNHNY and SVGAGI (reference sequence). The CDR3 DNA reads TGTGCCACCACCAGGGGGAACACCGGGGAGCTGTTTTTT. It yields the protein CATTRGNTGELFF.

CDR3 loop: CASSDLIGGTNTEAFF. CDR3 bases: TGTGCCAGCAGTGATTTGATTGGGGGGACGAACACTGAAGCTTTCTTT. The V gene is TRBV6-1, the J gene TRBJ1-1; the D gene is possibly TRBD1 (5 bases). Trimming took 3 bases from V and 1 from J, leaving 15 bases between them. The CDR3 sequence is 16 residues long. The germline V gene has CDR1 MNHNS and CDR2 SASEGT.

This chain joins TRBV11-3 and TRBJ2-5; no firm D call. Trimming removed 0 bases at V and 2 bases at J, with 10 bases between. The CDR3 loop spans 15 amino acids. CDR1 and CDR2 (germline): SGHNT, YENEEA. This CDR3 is CASSLDGRQQETQYF. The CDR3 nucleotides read TGTGCCAGCAGCTTAGATGGTAGGCAGCAAGAGACCCAGTACTTC.

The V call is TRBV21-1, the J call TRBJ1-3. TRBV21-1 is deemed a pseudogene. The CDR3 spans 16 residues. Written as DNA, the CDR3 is TGTGCCACTCCCCACGGACCGAGACCTTCTGGAAACACCATATATTTT. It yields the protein CATPHGPRPSGNTIYF.

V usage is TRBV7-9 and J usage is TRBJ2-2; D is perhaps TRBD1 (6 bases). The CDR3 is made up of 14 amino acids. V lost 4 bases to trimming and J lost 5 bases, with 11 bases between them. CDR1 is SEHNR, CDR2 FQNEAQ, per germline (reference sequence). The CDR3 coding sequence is TGTGCCAGCAGCTCTCGGCAGGGGACCGGGGAGCTGTTTTTT. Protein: CASSSRQGTGELFF.

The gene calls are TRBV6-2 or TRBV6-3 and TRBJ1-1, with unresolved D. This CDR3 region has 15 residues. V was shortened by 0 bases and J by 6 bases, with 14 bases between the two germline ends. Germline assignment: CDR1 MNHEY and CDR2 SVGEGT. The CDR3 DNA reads TGTGCCAGCAGTTACTCAACAGCCGGTGCCCCTGAAGCTTTCTTT. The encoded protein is CASSYSTAGAPEAFF.

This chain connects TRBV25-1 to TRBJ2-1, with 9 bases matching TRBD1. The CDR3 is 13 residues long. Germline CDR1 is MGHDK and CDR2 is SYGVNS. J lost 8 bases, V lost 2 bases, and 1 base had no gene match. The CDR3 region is CASSETGGDEQFF. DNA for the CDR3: TGTGCCAGCAGTGAAACAGGGGGCGATGAGCAGTTCTTC.

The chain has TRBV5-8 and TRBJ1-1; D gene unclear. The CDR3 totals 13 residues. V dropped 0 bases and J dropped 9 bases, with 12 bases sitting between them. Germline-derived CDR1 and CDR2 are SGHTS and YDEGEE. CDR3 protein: CASSLVRQLKAFF. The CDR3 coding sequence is TGTGCCAGCAGCTTGGTTCGGCAGCTAAAAGCTTTCTTT.

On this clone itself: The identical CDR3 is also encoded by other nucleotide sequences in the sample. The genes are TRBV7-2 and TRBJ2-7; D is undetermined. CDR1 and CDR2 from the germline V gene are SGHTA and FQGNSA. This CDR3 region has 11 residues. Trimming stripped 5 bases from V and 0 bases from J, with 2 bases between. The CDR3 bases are TGTGCCAGCAGCCCCTCCTACGAGCAGTACTTC. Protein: CASSPSYEQYF.

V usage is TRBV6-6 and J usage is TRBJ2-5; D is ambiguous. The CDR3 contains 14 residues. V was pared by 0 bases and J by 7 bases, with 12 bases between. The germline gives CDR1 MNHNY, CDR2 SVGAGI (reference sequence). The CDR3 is CASSYSPTFGTQYF. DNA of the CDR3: TGTGCCAGCAGTTACTCGCCGACTTTCGGGACCCAGTACTTC.

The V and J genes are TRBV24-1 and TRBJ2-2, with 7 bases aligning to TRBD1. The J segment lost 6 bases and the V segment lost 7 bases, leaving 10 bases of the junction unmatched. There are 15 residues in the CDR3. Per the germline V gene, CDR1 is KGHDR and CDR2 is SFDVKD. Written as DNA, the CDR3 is TGTGCCACCAGCATAACAGGGGCAGGCGCCGGGGAGCTGTTTTTT. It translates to CATSITGAGAGELFF.

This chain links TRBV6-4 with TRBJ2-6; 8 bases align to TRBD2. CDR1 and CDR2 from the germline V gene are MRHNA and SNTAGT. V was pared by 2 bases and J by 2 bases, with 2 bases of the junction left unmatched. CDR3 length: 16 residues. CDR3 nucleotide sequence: TGTGCCAGCAGTGACCGAGCGGGGGCTGGGGCCAACGTCCTGACTTTC. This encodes CASSDRAGAGANVLTF.

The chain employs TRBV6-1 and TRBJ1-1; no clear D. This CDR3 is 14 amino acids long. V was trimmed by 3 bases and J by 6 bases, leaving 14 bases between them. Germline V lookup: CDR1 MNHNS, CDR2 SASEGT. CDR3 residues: CASSEVVEASEAFF. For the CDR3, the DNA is TGTGCCAGCAGTGAGGTCGTAGAAGCGTCTGAAGCTTTCTTT.

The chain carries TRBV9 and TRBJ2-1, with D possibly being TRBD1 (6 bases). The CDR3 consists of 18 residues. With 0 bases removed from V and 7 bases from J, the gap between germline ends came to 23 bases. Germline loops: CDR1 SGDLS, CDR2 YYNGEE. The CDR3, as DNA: TGTGCCAGCAGCGTAGCCCCTTCGACAGGTATCGGCCATAATGAGCAGTTCTTC. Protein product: CASSVAPSTGIGHNEQFF.

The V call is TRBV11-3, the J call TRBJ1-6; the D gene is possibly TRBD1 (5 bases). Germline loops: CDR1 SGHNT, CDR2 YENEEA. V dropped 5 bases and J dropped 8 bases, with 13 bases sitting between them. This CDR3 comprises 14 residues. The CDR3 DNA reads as TGTGCCAGCAGCCTCGTATCGGGGGATTCACCCCTCCACTTT. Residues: CASSLVSGDSPLHF.

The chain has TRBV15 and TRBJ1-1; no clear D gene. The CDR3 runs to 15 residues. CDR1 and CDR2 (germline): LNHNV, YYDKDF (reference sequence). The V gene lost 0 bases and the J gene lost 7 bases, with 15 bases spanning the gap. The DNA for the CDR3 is TGTGCCACCAGCAGAGATCGAGCTCTAGGAGGTGAAGCTTTCTTT. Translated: CATSRDRALGGEAFF.

The CDR3 is CASGWGAYGYTF. Here the CDR3 DNA reads TGTGCCAGCGGGTGGGGAGCCTATGGCTACACCTTC. This chain links TRBV27 with TRBJ1-2; no reliable D call. Germline V gene lookup returns CDR1 MNHEY and CDR2 SMNVEV (reference sequence). CDR3 length: 12 amino acids. V lost 8 bases to trimming and J lost 4 bases, with 11 bases between them.

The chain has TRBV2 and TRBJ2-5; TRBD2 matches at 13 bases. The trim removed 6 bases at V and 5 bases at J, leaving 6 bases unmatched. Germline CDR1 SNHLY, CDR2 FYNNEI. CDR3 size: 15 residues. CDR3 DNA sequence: TGTGCCAGCAGGCTAGGACTAGCGGGGGTGGAGACCCAGTACTTC. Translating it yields CASRLGLAGVETQYF.

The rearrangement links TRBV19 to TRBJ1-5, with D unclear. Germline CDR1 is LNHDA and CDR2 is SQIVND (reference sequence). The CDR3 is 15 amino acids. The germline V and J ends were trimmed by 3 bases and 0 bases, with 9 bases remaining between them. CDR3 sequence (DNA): TGTGCCAGTAGTATTGCTTCATATAGCAATCAGCCCCAGCATTTT. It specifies CASSIASYSNQPQHF.

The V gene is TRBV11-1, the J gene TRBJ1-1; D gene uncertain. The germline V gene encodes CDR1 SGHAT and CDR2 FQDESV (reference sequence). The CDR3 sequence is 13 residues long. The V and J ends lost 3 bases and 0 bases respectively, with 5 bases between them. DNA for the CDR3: TGTGCCAGCAGCTTGGGAATGAACACTGAAGCTTTCTTT. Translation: CASSLGMNTEAFF.

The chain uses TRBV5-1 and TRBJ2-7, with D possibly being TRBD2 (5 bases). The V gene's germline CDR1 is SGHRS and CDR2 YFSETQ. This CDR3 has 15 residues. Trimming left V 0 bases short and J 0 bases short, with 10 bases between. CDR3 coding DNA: TGCGCCAGCAGCTTGGCCGGGGATCTCTCCTACGAGCAGTACTTC. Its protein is CASSLAGDLSYEQYF.

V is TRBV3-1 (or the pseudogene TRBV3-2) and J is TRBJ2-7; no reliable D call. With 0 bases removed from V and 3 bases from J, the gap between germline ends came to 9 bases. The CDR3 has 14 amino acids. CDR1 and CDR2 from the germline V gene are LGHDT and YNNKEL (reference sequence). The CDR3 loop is CASSQESVHYEQYF. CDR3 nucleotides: TGTGCCAGCAGCCAAGAGAGCGTTCACTACGAGCAGTACTTC.

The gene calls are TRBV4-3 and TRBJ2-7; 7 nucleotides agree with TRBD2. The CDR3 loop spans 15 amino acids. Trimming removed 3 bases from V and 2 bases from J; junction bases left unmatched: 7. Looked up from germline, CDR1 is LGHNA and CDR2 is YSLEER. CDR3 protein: CASSQWGGDTYEQYF. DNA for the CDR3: TGCGCCAGCAGCCAGTGGGGGGGGGATACCTACGAGCAGTACTTC.

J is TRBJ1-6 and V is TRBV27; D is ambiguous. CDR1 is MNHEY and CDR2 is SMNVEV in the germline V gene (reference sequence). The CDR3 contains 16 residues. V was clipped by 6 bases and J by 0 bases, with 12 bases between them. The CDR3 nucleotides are TGTGCCAGCAGGGGCGTTACCTACTCCTATAATTCACCCCTCCACTTT. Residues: CASRGVTYSYNSPLHF.

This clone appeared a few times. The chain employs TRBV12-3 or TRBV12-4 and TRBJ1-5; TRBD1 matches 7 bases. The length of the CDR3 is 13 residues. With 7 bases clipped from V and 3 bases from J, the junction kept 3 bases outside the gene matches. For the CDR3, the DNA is TGTGCCAGCACCAGGGGGGACAATCAGCCCCAGCATTTT. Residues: CASTRGDNQPQHF.

This chain's CDR3 is CASSQGLGGIWGTEAFF. The CDR3 DNA is TGCGCCAGCAGCCAAGGCCTTGGCGGGATTTGGGGCACTGAAGCTTTCTTT. The genes are TRBV4-1 and TRBJ1-1; no reliable D call. The CDR3 is 17 residues long. CDR1 and CDR2 from the germline V gene are MGHRA and YSYEKL. Deletions cut 1 base from V and 4 bases from J, with 19 bases between.

The CDR3 coding sequence is TGTGCCTGGAGTTTTAGGGAAAAACTGTTTTTT. Translated: CAWSFREKLFF. The chain couples TRBV30 to TRBJ1-4, with unresolved D. Germline V CDR1 and CDR2: GTSNPN, SVGIG (reference sequence). Between the trimmed V and J ends, which lost 2 bases and 8 bases, there was a span of 6 bases. CDR3 length: 11 amino acids.

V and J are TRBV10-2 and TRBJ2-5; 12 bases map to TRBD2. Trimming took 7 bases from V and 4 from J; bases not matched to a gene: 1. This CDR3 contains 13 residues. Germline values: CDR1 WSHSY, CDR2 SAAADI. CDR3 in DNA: TGCGCCAGCACACTAGCGGGGGGAGAGACCCAGTACTTC. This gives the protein CASTLAGGETQYF.

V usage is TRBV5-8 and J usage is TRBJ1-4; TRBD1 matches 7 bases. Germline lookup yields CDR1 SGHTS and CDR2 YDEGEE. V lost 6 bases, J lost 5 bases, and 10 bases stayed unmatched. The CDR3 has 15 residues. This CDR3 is CASTPSRQGNEKLFF. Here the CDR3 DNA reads TGTGCCAGCACCCCTTCTCGACAGGGAAATGAAAAACTGTTTTTT.

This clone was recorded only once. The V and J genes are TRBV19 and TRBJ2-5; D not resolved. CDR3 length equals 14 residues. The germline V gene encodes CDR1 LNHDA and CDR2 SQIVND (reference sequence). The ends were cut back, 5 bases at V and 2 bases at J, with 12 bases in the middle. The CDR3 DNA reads TGTGCCAGTAGTCCAGGCGGCAGTCAAGAGACCCAGTACTTC. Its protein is CASSPGGSQETQYF.